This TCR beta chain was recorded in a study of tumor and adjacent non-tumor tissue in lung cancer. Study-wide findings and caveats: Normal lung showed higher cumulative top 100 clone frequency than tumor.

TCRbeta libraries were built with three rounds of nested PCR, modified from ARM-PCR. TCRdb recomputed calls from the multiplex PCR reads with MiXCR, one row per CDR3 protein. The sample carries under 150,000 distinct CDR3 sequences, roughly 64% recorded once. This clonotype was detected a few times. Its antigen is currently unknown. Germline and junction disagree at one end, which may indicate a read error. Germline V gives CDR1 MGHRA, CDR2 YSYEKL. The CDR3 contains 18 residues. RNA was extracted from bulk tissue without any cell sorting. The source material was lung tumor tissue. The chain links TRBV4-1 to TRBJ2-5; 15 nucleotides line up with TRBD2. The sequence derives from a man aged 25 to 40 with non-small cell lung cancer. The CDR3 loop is CASNQDGGLAGGAETQYF. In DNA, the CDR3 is TGCGCCAGCAACCAAGATGGGGGACTAGCGGGAGGTGCGGAGACCCAGTACTTC.